Here is one TCR beta chain with its context. Its antigen is not known. This CDR3 has 15 amino acids. Germline V gives CDR1 SNHLY, CDR2 FYNNEI. Unmatched junction bases numbered 5, after V lost 5 bases and J lost 1 base. Time point described: baseline, week 1 (first vaccination visit). Treatment defined: pre-vaccination baseline after standard-of-care therapy. The record originates from a study of a mutant IDH1 vaccine in newly diagnosed glioma. Overall study findings and caveats: Changes in top peripheral clonotypes did not appear linked to pseudoprogression.

The protocol was immunoSEQ multiplex PCR, while the TCRdb copy is restricted to in-frame clones and leaves out a portion. The sample comprises around 54,000 clones, approximately 81% of which are singletons, and nearly 20% rests with the top ten. The receptor was isolated from a young man with glioma. This sample comprised PBMCs, obtained from a glioma patient treated with radiotherapy, temozolomide or both. This chain links TRBV2 with TRBJ2-1; 7 bases fit TRBD1. CDR3 protein: CASSLRGQSYNEQFF. The CDR3 DNA follows: TGTGCCAGCAGTCTTAGGGGGCAGTCCTACAATGAGCAGTTCTTC.